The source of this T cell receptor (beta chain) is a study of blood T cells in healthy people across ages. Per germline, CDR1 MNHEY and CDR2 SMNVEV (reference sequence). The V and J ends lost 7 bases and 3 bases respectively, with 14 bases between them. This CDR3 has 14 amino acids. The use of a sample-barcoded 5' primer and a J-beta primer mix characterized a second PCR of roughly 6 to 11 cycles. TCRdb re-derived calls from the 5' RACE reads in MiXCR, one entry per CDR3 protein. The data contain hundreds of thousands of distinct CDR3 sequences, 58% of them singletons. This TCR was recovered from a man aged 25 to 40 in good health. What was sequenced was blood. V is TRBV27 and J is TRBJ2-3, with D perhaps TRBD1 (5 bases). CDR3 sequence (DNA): TGTGCCAGCAACTCCAGGGCGGCAACAGATACGCAGTATTTT. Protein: CASNSRAATDTQYF.